Listed below are T cell receptor beta chains from one sample, sequenced in a study of blood T cell repertoires in COVID-19. The protocol was immunoSEQ multiplex PCR, while the TCRdb copy is restricted to in-frame clones and leaves out a portion. Of over 120,000 clones in the sample, 87% were seen once. Specimen: PBMCs or T cells enriched from blood (not recorded which). These receptor sequences come from a man aged 60-69 years who had recovered from COVID-19. The CDR3 runs from the conserved cysteine through the conserved F or W. D genes are given only for firm matches. Clone size, where shown, is once, few, many, or a class for clones that have expanded.

D: .
V: TRBV18
size: .
J: TRBJ1-1
CDR3: CASSPEQVNTEAFF
DNA: TGTGCCAGCTCACCGGAACAGGTGAACACTGAAGCTTTCTTT

D: TRBD1
V: TRBV5-4
size: .
J: TRBJ1-4
CDR3: CASSLGGSNEKLFF
DNA: TGTGCCAGCAGCTTAGGGGGCTCTAATGAAAAACTGTTTTTT

D: .
V: TRBV7-8
size: .
J: TRBJ1-6
CDR3: CASSQQGAGSYNSPLHF
DNA: TGTGCCAGCAGCCAACAGGGCGCCGGTTCCTATAATTCACCCCTCCACTTT

D: .
V: TRBV18
size: .
J: TRBJ2-7
CDR3: CASSPLVGQGNEQYF
DNA: TGTGCCAGCTCACCACTTGTCGGGCAGGGCAACGAGCAGTACTTC

D: TRBD2
V: TRBV6-5
size: .
J: TRBJ2-3
CDR3: CASRAGGVPTDTQYF
DNA: TGTGCCAGCAGAGCCGGGGGGGTGCCCACAGATACGCAGTATTTT

D: .
V: TRBV7-3
size: .
J: TRBJ1-1
CDR3: CASRLGANTEAFF
DNA: TGTGCCTCCCGGCTAGGGGCGAACACTGAAGCTTTCTTT

D: .
V: TRBV10-3
size: .
J: TRBJ2-3
CDR3: CAISELAGMRDTQYF
DNA: TGTGCCATCAGTGAATTGGCGGGAATGAGAGATACGCAGTATTTT

D: TRBD1
V: TRBV2
size: .
J: TRBJ1-6
CDR3: CASSGQASPLHF
DNA: TGTGCCAGCAGCGGACAGGCCTCACCCCTCCACTTT

D: .
V: TRBV28
size: once
J: TRBJ2-7
CDR3: CASSLDVPPGEQYF
DNA: TGTGCCAGCAGTCTCGACGTCCCCCCGGGGGAGCAGTACTTC

D: .
V: TRBV6-4
size: .
J: TRBJ2-2
CDR3: CASSDGPGSGELFF
DNA: TGTGCCAGCAGTGACGGCCCAGGGTCCGGGGAGCTGTTTTTT

D: TRBD2
V: TRBV15
size: .
J: TRBJ2-1
CDR3: CATSRDAGGYNEQFF
DNA: TGTGCCACCAGCAGAGATGCGGGAGGTTACAATGAGCAGTTCTTC

D: .
V: TRBV9
size: .
J: TRBJ2-2
CDR3: CASTPRGITGELFF
DNA: TGTGCCAGCACCCCCAGGGGAATCACCGGGGAGCTGTTTTTT

D: .
V: TRBV28
size: .
J: TRBJ1-5
CDR3: CASTQWGDQPQHF
DNA: TGTGCCAGCACCCAGTGGGGGGATCAGCCCCAGCATTTT

D: TRBD1
V: TRBV5-1
size: .
J: TRBJ2-5
CDR3: CASSRSGQEETQYF
DNA: TGCGCCAGCAGCCGCTCCGGACAGGAAGAGACCCAGTACTTC

D: .
V: TRBV7-8
size: .
J: TRBJ2-7
CDR3: CASSLRRETYEQYF
DNA: TGTGCCAGCAGCTTGCGGAGGGAGACCTACGAGCAGTACTTC

D: .
V: TRBV5-4
size: .
J: TRBJ1-5
CDR3: CASSSGGQFNQPQHF
DNA: TGTGCCAGCAGCAGTGGTGGGCAGTTTAATCAGCCCCAGCATTTT

D: .
V: TRBV4-1
size: .
J: TRBJ2-7
CDR3: CASSQEQVAYEQYF
DNA: TGCGCCAGCAGCCAAGAACAGGTCGCCTACGAGCAGTACTTC

D: TRBD1
V: TRBV24-1
size: .
J: TRBJ1-1
CDR3: CATSDPGQGVAFF
DNA: TGTGCCACCAGTGACCCAGGACAGGGGGTAGCTTTCTTT

D: .
V: TRBV28
size: once
J: TRBJ2-2
CDR3: CASSPGWDTGELFF
DNA: TGTGCCAGCAGCCCCGGGTGGGACACCGGGGAGCTGTTTTTT

D: .
V: TRBV18
size: .
J: TRBJ1-4
CDR3: CASSPVAGSSRLFF
DNA: TGTGCCAGCTCACCCGTTGCCGGGAGCAGTCGCCTGTTTTTT

D: .
V: TRBV2
size: .
J: TRBJ1-2
CDR3: CASSDGGTGGYTF
DNA: TGTGCCAGCAGTGACGGGGGTACCGGCGGCTACACCTTC

D: .
V: TRBV10-2
size: few
J: TRBJ1-2
CDR3: CASSHVRNLFGYTF
DNA: TGCGCCAGCAGTCACGTCAGGAACCTATTCGGCTACACCTTC

D: .
V: TRBV3-1/TRBV3-2
size: .
J: TRBJ1-2
CDR3: CASSPGNLYGYTF
DNA: TGTGCCAGCAGTCCCGGGAACCTCTATGGCTACACCTTC

D: TRBD1
V: TRBV7-2
size: .
J: TRBJ2-7
CDR3: CASSTGGYEQYF
DNA: TGTGCCAGCAGCACAGGGGGTTACGAGCAGTACTTC

D: TRBD1
V: TRBV2
size: .
J: TRBJ2-7
CDR3: CASTPGQGASEQYF
DNA: TGTGCCAGCACCCCGGGACAGGGTGCTTCCGAGCAGTACTTC

D: .
V: TRBV7-8
size: .
J: TRBJ2-6
CDR3: CASSPLGFGANVLTF
DNA: TGTGCCAGCAGCCCCCTCGGGTTCGGGGCCAACGTCCTGACTTTC

D: .
V: TRBV18
size: .
J: TRBJ1-1
CDR3: CASSPFVQENTEAFF
DNA: TGTGCCAGCTCACCATTCGTCCAGGAGAACACTGAAGCTTTCTTT

D: .
V: TRBV6-5
size: .
J: TRBJ1-3
CDR3: CASSYGQPHSGNTIYF
DNA: TGTGCCAGCAGTTACGGGCAGCCCCACTCTGGAAACACCATATATTTT

D: .
V: TRBV20-1
size: .
J: TRBJ2-1
CDR3: CSASSRKFFTGNNEQFF
DNA: TGCAGTGCTAGTAGCCGGAAATTTTTCACAGGTAACAATGAGCAGTTCTTC

D: .
V: TRBV20-1
size: .
J: TRBJ2-2
CDR3: CSASSRTGELFF
DNA: TGCAGTGCTAGTTCCCGGACCGGGGAGCTGTTTTTT

D: .
V: TRBV18
size: .
J: TRBJ2-5
CDR3: CASSPPSEETQYF
DNA: TGTGCCAGCTCACCACCCTCCGAAGAGACCCAGTACTTC

D: .
V: TRBV11-2
size: .
J: TRBJ1-6
CDR3: CASSLRSYNSPLHF
DNA: TGTGCCAGCAGCTTACGCTCCTATAATTCACCCCTCCACTTT

D: .
V: TRBV3-1/TRBV3-2
size: .
J: TRBJ1-6
CDR3: CASSLRESNSPLHF
DNA: TGTGCCAGCAGCCTACGGGAGAGTAATTCACCCCTCCACTTT

D: TRBD1
V: TRBV28
size: few
J: TRBJ1-4
CDR3: CASSSGQGWLFF
DNA: TGTGCCAGCAGCTCAGGACAGGGGTGGCTGTTTTTT

D: .
V: TRBV4-1
size: .
J: TRBJ1-2
CDR3: CASSERAGSGYTF
DNA: TGCGCCAGCAGCGAGAGGGCAGGTTCCGGCTACACCTTC

D: .
V: TRBV18
size: .
J: TRBJ2-7
CDR3: CASSGQPRRYEQYF
DNA: TGTGCCAGCTCAGGGCAGCCACGGCGCTACGAGCAGTACTTC

D: .
V: TRBV16
size: .
J: TRBJ2-1
CDR3: CASSQWAGSSYNEQFF
DNA: TGTGCCAGCAGCCAATGGGCGGGTTCCTCCTACAATGAGCAGTTCTTC

D: .
V: TRBV20-1
size: .
J: TRBJ1-5
CDR3: CSASIPGHSNQPQHF
DNA: TGCAGTGCTAGTATTCCGGGTCATAGCAATCAGCCCCAGCATTTT

D: TRBD2
V: TRBV3-1/TRBV3-2
size: .
J: TRBJ2-1
CDR3: CASSQEAGTKISEQFF
DNA: TGTGCCAGCAGCCAAGAAGCCGGGACTAAGATAAGTGAGCAGTTCTTC

D: TRBD2
V: TRBV6-1
size: .
J: TRBJ2-7
CDR3: CASSEVAGGRYEQYF
DNA: TGTGCCAGCAGTGAAGTAGCGGGGGGGCGGTACGAGCAGTACTTC

D: TRBD1
V: TRBV2
size: .
J: TRBJ1-1
CDR3: CASSKDRGTEAFF
DNA: TGTGCCAGCAGTAAGGACAGGGGCACTGAAGCTTTCTTT

D: TRBD1
V: TRBV7-8
size: .
J: TRBJ1-2
CDR3: CASSSTGFYGYTF
DNA: TGTGCCAGCAGCTCGACAGGGTTCTATGGCTACACCTTC

D: TRBD2
V: TRBV5-4
size: .
J: TRBJ2-3
CDR3: CASSFRTSGSTDTQYF
DNA: TGTGCCAGCAGCTTCAGGACTAGCGGAAGCACAGATACGCAGTATTTT

D: .
V: TRBV28
size: .
J: TRBJ2-1
CDR3: CASSSYYEQFF
DNA: TGTGCCAGCAGCTCCTACTATGAGCAGTTCTTC

D: TRBD2
V: TRBV2
size: .
J: TRBJ2-1
CDR3: CASRAGDAYNEQFF
DNA: TGTGCCAGCAGAGCGGGAGACGCCTACAATGAGCAGTTCTTC

D: TRBD1
V: TRBV4-2
size: .
J: TRBJ1-6
CDR3: CASSQEATGSYNSPLHF
DNA: TGTGCCAGCAGCCAAGAGGCGACAGGGAGTTATAATTCACCCCTCCACTTT

D: .
V: TRBV28
size: .
J: TRBJ1-5
CDR3: CASSPATRYNQPQHF
DNA: TGTGCCAGCAGCCCCGCCACGAGATACAATCAGCCCCAGCATTTT

D: .
V: TRBV5-6
size: .
J: TRBJ2-5
CDR3: CASSLGVAQETQYF
DNA: TGTGCCAGCAGCTTGGGGGTAGCCCAAGAGACCCAGTACTTC

D: .
V: TRBV10-1
size: once
J: TRBJ2-6
CDR3: CASSETGAGANVLTF
DNA: TGCGCCAGCAGTGAGACGGGGGCTGGGGCCAACGTCCTGACTTTC

D: TRBD1
V: TRBV10-3
size: few
J: TRBJ1-2
CDR3: CAISAQQGEGIGYTF
DNA: TGTGCCATCAGCGCCCAACAGGGGGAGGGTATTGGCTACACCTTC

D: TRBD1
V: TRBV2
size: .
J: TRBJ1-5
CDR3: CASAQGAVQPQHF
DNA: TGTGCCAGCGCCCAGGGGGCTGTTCAGCCCCAGCATTTT

D: .
V: TRBV11-3
size: .
J: TRBJ2-3
CDR3: CASSFTAPDTQYF
DNA: TGTGCCAGCAGCTTCACAGCACCAGATACGCAGTATTTT

D: .
V: TRBV6-5
size: .
J: TRBJ1-1
CDR3: CASSSTGNTEAFF
DNA: TGTGCCAGCAGTTCGACAGGGAACACTGAAGCTTTCTTT

D: .
V: TRBV30
size: .
J: TRBJ1-5
CDR3: CAWSGGTDQPQHF
DNA: TGTGCCTGGAGTGGGGGCACTGATCAGCCCCAGCATTTT

D: .
V: TRBV9
size: .
J: TRBJ1-2
CDR3: CASSVQGTNYGYTF
DNA: TGTGCCAGCAGCGTACAGGGGACGAACTATGGCTACACCTTC